Reported below is one T cell receptor (beta chain). V was shortened by 1 base and J by 2 bases, with 14 bases between the two germline ends. Germline V gene lookup returns CDR1 SGHAT and CDR2 FQNNGV. The CDR3 runs to 16 residues. The data belong to a study of blood T cell repertoires in COVID-19. As for the study in general: The study drew acute and convalescent COVID-19 samples from the United States, Italy and Spain. PBMCs, B-cell-depleted T cells, or T cells provided the cDNA or gDNA that made up the material.

As processed by the authors: Amplification of reference gene primers provided the estimated nucleated cell counts. Assay: immunoSEQ multiplex PCR; the TCRdb copy retains only in-frame clones and omits some. That table furnishes V, J and clone size, whereas the DNA furnished D and trimming. The sample holds about 210,000 clones, roughly four fifths seen once. The clonotype was recovered from a woman between 40 and 50 years old with acute or convalescent COVID-19. The chain employs TRBV11-2 and TRBJ2-5; the D gene is possibly TRBD1 (5 bases). What was sequenced was peripheral blood. The CDR3 nucleotides are TGTGCCAGCAGCTTAGGGGGCAGGGTTTTTCAAGAGACCCAGTACTTC. Protein: CASSLGGRVFQETQYF.